Following are 26 T cell receptor beta chains from one sample sequenced in a study of beta chain features in type 1 diabetes. The study, taken as a whole, reports: Moderate yet significant TCRB CDR3 shortening was seen in Type 1 diabetes patients in all four CD4+ subsets.

These receptors lack a known antigen. Expressed TCRB transcripts were sequenced because the entire RNA isolate underwent reverse transcription. Sequencing was performed with immunoSEQ multiplex PCR; in TCRdb, only in-frame clones are kept and a portion is missing. The sample lists 500,000 to 800,000 clones, approximately 13% occurring once. The sequencing input was naive CD4+ T cells from blood. Every receptor here comes from a man under 40 with type 1 diabetes.

This clone has more than one count but fewer than ten. J is TRBJ1-1 and V is TRBV7-9; D is perhaps TRBD1 (5 bases). V was cut by 5 bases and J by 2 bases, with 12 bases left in between. Per the germline V gene, CDR1 is SEHNR and CDR2 is FQNEAQ (reference sequence). The CDR3 is made up of 14 amino acids. As DNA, the CDR3 is TGTGCCAGCAGCATCCGGGACGGTAACACTGAAGCTTTCTTT. Translation gives CASSIRDGNTEAFF.

J is TRBJ2-3 and V is TRBV27; unclear D gene. From germline, CDR1 is MNHEY and CDR2 SMNVEV (reference sequence). V was pared by 6 bases and J by 1 base, with 14 bases between. The CDR3 totals 15 residues. The CDR3: CASSIGRVGTDTQYF. The DNA for the CDR3 is TGTGCCAGCAGCATCGGAAGGGTTGGCACAGATACGCAGTATTTT.

A few counts support this clone. This chain links TRBV2 with TRBJ2-3; 8 bases are shared with TRBD2. The germline CDR1 and CDR2 sequences are SNHLY and FYNNEI. The CDR3 sequence is 14 residues long. The V segment lost 9 bases and the J segment 0 bases; nucleotides outside the gene matches: 5. CDR3 nucleotide sequence: TGTGCCAGTAAATCTAGCGGGAGCACAGATACGCAGTATTTT. Protein: CASKSSGSTDTQYF.

This clone was found a few times. This chain connects TRBV19 to TRBJ1-1, with a weak D call TRBD1 (5 bases). The V gene's germline CDR1 is LNHDA and CDR2 SQIVND (reference sequence). The CDR3 spans 16 residues. V lost 6 bases to trimming and J lost 2 bases, with 19 bases between them. DNA of the CDR3: TGTGCCAGTAGAAACCACGGTTCGGGACGAAACACTGAAGCTTTCTTT. Amino acid sequence: CASRNHGSGRNTEAFF.

This chain uses TRBV5-1 with TRBJ2-1, with 12 nucleotides matching TRBD2. Germline assignment: CDR1 SGHRS and CDR2 YFSETQ. V lost 4 bases, J lost 3 bases, and 5 bases stayed unmatched. There are 16 residues in the CDR3. This CDR3 reads CASSMTSGGVYNEQFF. The CDR3 bases are TGCGCCAGCAGCATGACTAGCGGGGGTGTCTACAATGAGCAGTTCTTC. Drawing the rest from reference TRBV5-1 and TRBJ2-1, the complete variable domain is KAGVTQTPRYLIKTRGQQVTLSCSPISGHRSVSWYQQTPGQGLQFLFEYFSETQRNKGNFPGRFSGRQFSNSRSEMNVSTLELGDSALYLCASSMTSGGVYNEQFFGPGTRLTVL.

This sequence joins TRBV6-5 and TRBJ2-3; TRBD1 might be the D (6 bases). The germline CDR1 and CDR2 sequences are MNHEY and SVGAGI. CDR3 size: 15 residues. V lost 7 bases to trimming and J lost 2 bases, with 16 bases between them. CDR3 region: CASTTSWTDTDTQYF. The CDR3 DNA is TGTGCCAGCACAACGTCCTGGACAGACACAGATACGCAGTATTTT.

This clone was observed a handful of times. This chain links TRBV11-1 with TRBJ2-7, with D unresolved. Germline lookup yields CDR1 SGHAT and CDR2 FQDESV (reference sequence). V lost 6 bases to trimming and J lost 5 bases, with 8 bases between them. The CDR3 is made up of 11 amino acids. CDR3 in amino acids: CASRFSHEQYF. The CDR3, as DNA: TGTGCCAGCAGATTTAGTCACGAGCAGTACTTC.

The chain carries TRBV7-8 and TRBJ1-5; TRBD1 matches 7 bases. Trimming cost V 4 bases and J 9 bases; bases outside gene matches: 9. This CDR3 contains 14 residues. Germline CDR1 SGHVS, CDR2 FQNEAQ. CDR3 bases: TGTGCCAGCAGCTCCGGGACAGCTGCTTTGCCCCAGCATTTT. Protein sequence: CASSSGTAALPQHF.

J is TRBJ2-1 and V is TRBV12-5; no firm D call. The CDR3 covers 11 residues. CDR1 and CDR2 from the germline V gene are LGHNT and FRNRAP. Trimming cost V 3 bases and J 7 bases, with 4 bases left between them. As DNA, the CDR3 is TGTGCTAGTGGTTTTGTTAATGAGCAGTTCTTC. Its translation is CASGFVNEQFF.

The rearrangement uses TRBV5-7 and TRBJ2-5; tentative D call: TRBD2 (5 bases). TRBV5-7 is recorded as an ORF, its role being uncertain. With 5 bases removed from V and 4 bases from J, the gap between germline ends came to 12 bases. This CDR3 comprises 13 residues. In DNA, the CDR3 is TGTGCCAGCAGTTCCCCCCGGGGAGAGACCCAGTACTTC. Translating gives CASSSPRGETQYF.

There are a few counts of this clone. The J gene is TRBJ2-6, the V gene TRBV7-2, with 8 bases matching TRBD1. Germline V gene data show CDR1 as SGHTA and CDR2 as FQGNSA. The V and J ends lost 5 bases and 3 bases, in that order; junction bases with no gene match: 9. The CDR3 runs to 17 residues. The CDR3 loop is CASSLRQGASGANVLTF. The CDR3 coding sequence is TGTGCCAGCAGCCTACGCCAGGGGGCTAGTGGGGCCAACGTCCTGACTTTC.

This clone has only a few counts. The CDR3 sequence: CASSSLGPRGPIVREQYF. The CDR3 bases are TGTGCCAGCAGCTCTTTAGGACCGAGGGGACCGATAGTACGCGAGCAGTACTTC. The chain recombines TRBV7-8 with TRBJ2-7; D may correspond to TRBD1 or TRBD2 (5 bases each). Looked up from germline, CDR1 is SGHVS and CDR2 is FQNEAQ. The CDR3 consists of 18 residues. Trimming shortened V by 4 bases and J by 6 bases, and 28 bases separated the two germline ends.

In its sample, this clone was seen a few times. The chain has TRBV14 and TRBJ2-7, with D possibly TRBD1 on 6 matching bases. With 4 bases removed from V and 5 bases from J, the gap between germline ends came to 12 bases. The CDR3 spans 13 residues. CDR1 is SGHDN, CDR2 FVKESK, per germline. The CDR3 bases are TGTGCCAGCAGCCCCCGCAGGGGACACGAGCAGTACTTC. It yields the protein CASSPRRGHEQYF.

The chain combines TRBV21-1 with TRBJ1-4; the D call of TRBD1 is as the table states it, not checked on the DNA. TRBV21-1 is a recognized pseudogene. This CDR3 comprises 17 residues. DNA of the CDR3: TGTGCCAGCAAGGCCCAGAGACATACCGCAACTAATGAAAAACTGTTTTTT. Translation: CASKAQRHTATNEKLFF.

This clone was picked up a small number of times. The V gene is TRBV15, the J gene TRBJ2-1, with TRBD1 matching 8 bases. The germline V gene encodes CDR1 LNHNV and CDR2 YYDKDF (reference sequence). V lost 3 bases to trimming and J lost 0 bases; unmatched junction nucleotides: 1. CDR3 length: 15 amino acids. The DNA for the CDR3 is TGTGCCACCAGCAGCACAGGGGGCTCCTACAATGAGCAGTTCTTC. This encodes CATSSTGGSYNEQFF.

There are a few counts of this clone. This chain connects TRBV9 to TRBJ2-2; no firm D call. The CDR3 runs 16 residues. Germline V gives CDR1 SGDLS, CDR2 YYNGEE. Deletions cut 3 bases from V and 0 bases from J, with 12 bases between. CDR3 bases: TGTGCCAGCAGCGCCCAAAGATCTTCGAACACCGGGGAGCTGTTTTTT. Protein product: CASSAQRSSNTGELFF.

This clone was seen more than once but under ten times. The chain has TRBV15 and TRBJ2-1, with TRBD1 identical over 8 bases. Germline CDR1 reads LNHNV; CDR2 reads YYDKDF (reference sequence). The CDR3 loop spans 16 amino acids. The V gene end was trimmed by 1 base and the J gene end by 4 bases; junction bases not matched to a gene: 6. This CDR3 reads CATSRGTGQMYNEQFF. In DNA form, the CDR3 reads TGTGCCACCAGCAGAGGGACAGGGCAAATGTACAATGAGCAGTTCTTC.

The CDR3 DNA is TGTGCCAGTAGTATAGGGGACAGGGGCCCTCAGCCCCAGCATTTT. The encoded protein is CASSIGDRGPQPQHF. The chain joins TRBV19 to TRBJ1-5, with TRBD1 matching over 10 bases. V was clipped by 1 base and J by 6 bases; unmatched bases: 3. CDR1 is LNHDA and CDR2 is SQIVND in the germline V gene (reference sequence). This CDR3 is built from 15 residues.

This clone occurred a few times. This sample also contains other DNA sequences that code for the same CDR3. The J gene is TRBJ1-2, the V gene TRBV5-1; D might be TRBD1 (6 bases). Per the germline V gene, CDR1 is SGHRS and CDR2 is YFSETQ. This CDR3 comprises 14 residues. The ends were cut back, 0 bases at V and 5 bases at J, with 11 bases in the middle. The chain's CDR3 is CASSLEQGNYGYTF. Written as DNA, the CDR3 is TGCGCCAGCAGCTTGGAACAGGGCAATTATGGCTACACCTTC.

This clone was observed a few times. This CDR3 is also generated by other DNA sequences in the sample. This chain links TRBV5-4 with TRBJ2-5; 9 bases match TRBD1. Trimming cost V 4 bases and J 5 bases; bases outside gene matches: 3. The CDR3 is 13 residues long. CDR1 SGHNT and CDR2 YYREEE come from the germline V gene (reference sequence). CDR3 sequence reads: CASSLQGAETQYF. The DNA for the CDR3 is TGTGCCAGCAGCCTACAGGGGGCCGAGACCCAGTACTTC.

This chain uses TRBV7-2 with TRBJ1-5; the D is unclear. CDR1 and CDR2 (germline): SGHTA, FQGNSA. This CDR3 is 16 amino acids long. Between the trimmed V and J ends, which lost 2 bases and 0 bases, there was a span of 11 bases. CDR3 sequence: CASSLFQAVSNQPQHF. The CDR3 DNA is TGTGCCAGCAGCTTATTCCAGGCTGTTAGCAATCAGCCCCAGCATTTT.

The chain carries TRBV7-8 and TRBJ1-2; D call uncertain. Trimming removed 1 base at V and 8 bases at J, with 20 bases between. Germline CDR1 and CDR2: SGHVS and FQNEAQ. The CDR3 is 16 amino acids. CDR3 nucleotide sequence: TGTGCCAGCAGCTTAGTGGCTCTTCAAGCTGGGAGGGGCTACACCTTC. The encoded protein is CASSLVALQAGRGYTF.

This chain joins TRBV7-2 and TRBJ2-7; a possible D gene is TRBD1 (5 bases). The ends were cut back, 5 bases at V and 0 bases at J, with 11 bases in the middle. This CDR3 has 14 amino acids. The V gene's germline CDR1 is SGHTA and CDR2 FQGNSA. The CDR3 protein is CASSKQESSYEQYF. DNA for the CDR3: TGTGCCAGCAGCAAACAGGAGAGCTCCTACGAGCAGTACTTC.

This clone was found a few times. The chain couples TRBV5-1 to TRBJ2-7; D possibly corresponds to TRBD1 (6 bases). Germline values: CDR1 SGHRS, CDR2 YFSETQ. Trimming stripped 0 bases from V and 5 bases from J, with 12 bases between. This CDR3 is 14 amino acids long. This CDR3 is CASSLDRVRNEQYF. In DNA, the CDR3 is TGCGCCAGCAGCTTGGACAGGGTGAGGAACGAGCAGTACTTC.

This clone appeared a few times. This chain connects TRBV2 to TRBJ2-5; maybe TRBD2 (6 bases). In germline, CDR1 is SNHLY, CDR2 FYNNEI. CDR3 length: 14 residues. V shed 7 bases and J shed 5 bases, with 17 bases lying between them. The CDR3 DNA follows: TGTGCCAGCATCCCCCCGGGGGAGGAGGAGACCCAGTACTTC. Encoded protein: CASIPPGEEETQYF. Full variable domain (rest looked up from reference TRBV2 and TRBJ2-5): EPEVTQTPSHQVTQMGQEVILRCVPISNHLYFYWYRQILGQKVEFLVSFYNNEISEKSEIFDDQFSVERPDGSNFTLKIRSTKLEDSAMYFCASIPPGEEETQYFGPGTRLLVL.

This clone has more than one count but fewer than ten. The V and J genes are TRBV29-1 and TRBJ2-7, with 9 nucleotides matching TRBD2. This CDR3 region has 14 residues. Losses at the gene ends were 3 bases for V and 4 bases for J; bases not matched to a gene: 7. Looked up from germline, CDR1 is SQVTM and CDR2 is ANQGSEA. CDR3 amino acids: CSVDISGGHYEQYF. Here the CDR3 DNA reads TGCAGCGTTGACATTAGCGGGGGACATTACGAGCAGTACTTC.